This TCR beta chain was retrieved from a study of T cell clonotyping in hematopoietic cell transplantation. This clone has a handful of counts. Assay: immunoSEQ multiplex PCR; the TCRdb copy retains only in-frame clones and omits some. The repertoire holds around 5,400 clones, with around 81% as singletons. Per the germline V gene, CDR1 is GTSNPN and CDR2 is SVGIG (reference sequence). Trimming left V 2 bases short and J 2 bases short, with 9 bases between. The CDR3 sequence is 13 residues long. Noted time point: recipient sample about 28 days before transplant, after cytoreduction. Recipient blood drawn about 28 days pretransplant and days 30, 100, 180 after.

The TCR was taken from a woman between 50 and 59 years old with acute myeloid leukemia. Some clones in this sample may be carry-over from other donors' samples. The sample in question was peripheral blood mononuclear cells, obtained before stem cell transplant. The genes are TRBV30 and TRBJ1-2; D is uncertain. The CDR3 loop is CAWSPGPNYGYTF. In DNA form, the CDR3 reads TGTGCCTGGAGTCCCGGGCCGAACTATGGCTACACCTTC.